The 12 T cell receptor beta chains presented below share a single source sample, sequenced in a study of T cell responses to AZD1222 COVID-19 vaccine (dated by TCRdb to the early 2020s). The library was generated by the immunoSEQ multiplex PCR assay. TCRdb re-hosts the immuneACCESS table, in-frame sequences only. Its copies lack some clones; in the studies checked, an unresolved V gene accounts for under half of them, and the cause for the rest is not known. For this sample there are about 180,000 clones; 88% appear just once. The ten largest clonotypes hold approximately 0.49% of the sample. What the time point label conveys for this sample: baseline before first vaccination. The source material was peripheral blood, sampled on day 0 of AZD1222 vaccination. These receptors were collected from an adult in good health.

The rearrangement links TRBV11-2 to TRBJ2-1; D uncertain. Germline V gene lookup returns CDR1 SGHAT and CDR2 FQNNGV. This CDR3 has 15 residues. Trimming pared 1 base from V and 7 bases from J, leaving 14 bases between. CDR3 DNA sequence: TGTGCCAGCAGCTTAGGAGTGGGGTCGCTGAATGAGCAGTTCTTC. This codes for CASSLGVGSLNEQFF.

J is TRBJ2-5 and V is TRBV9; D is perhaps TRBD1 or TRBD2 (6 bases each). CDR3 size: 15 residues. From germline, CDR1 is SGDLS and CDR2 YYNGEE. V lost 6 bases, J lost 1 base, and 16 bases lay in between. The CDR3 loop reads CASTPMGGSQETQYF. The CDR3, as DNA: TGTGCCAGCACCCCCATGGGGGGCTCCCAAGAGACCCAGTACTTC.

The V and J genes are TRBV18 and TRBJ1-1; no clear D. The germline V gene has CDR1 KGHSH and CDR2 LQKENI. CDR3 length: 13 residues. V lost 5 bases, J lost 3 bases, and 10 bases lay in between. CDR3 bases: TGTGCCAGCTCAGTAAACCAGGACACTGAAGCTTTCTTT. Translation: CASSVNQDTEAFF.

This chain uses TRBV14 with TRBJ2-1; 11 bases match TRBD1. The germline CDR1 and CDR2 sequences are SGHDN and FVKESK. Trimming took 0 bases from V and 3 from J; bases not matched to a gene: 19. The CDR3 covers 22 residues. The CDR3 protein is CASSQDGPGQGVLAPIYNEQFF. The DNA for the CDR3 is TGTGCCAGCAGCCAAGATGGACCGGGACAGGGGGTCTTAGCGCCCATCTACAATGAGCAGTTCTTC.

The chain couples TRBV9 to TRBJ2-5; 8 positions match TRBD2. This CDR3 has 15 residues. V lost 3 bases to trimming and J lost 5 bases; unmatched junction nucleotides: 9. CDR1 is SGDLS and CDR2 is YYNGEE in the germline V gene. The CDR3 DNA follows: TGTGCCAGCAGCGGCTCTAGCGGGCTGGGCGAGACCCAGTACTTC. Protein sequence: CASSGSSGLGETQYF.

This clone was seen a handful of times. The chain employs TRBV30 and TRBJ1-3; 10 bases are shared with TRBD1. CDR1 is GTSNPN and CDR2 is SVGIG in the germline V gene (reference sequence). The CDR3 extends over 15 amino acids. V lost 4 bases and J lost 4; bases outside the gene matches: 7. The DNA of the CDR3 is TGTGCCTGGATCAAGGACAGGGGGAACGGAAACACCATATATTTT. Its translation is CAWIKDRGNGNTIYF. Full variable domain (remainder filled in from reference TRBV30 and TRBJ1-3): SQTIHQWPATLVQPVGSPLSLECTVEGTSNPNLYWYRQAAGRGLQLLFYSVGIGQISSEVPQNLSASRPQDRQFILSSKKLLLSDSGFYLCAWIKDRGNGNTIYFGEGSWLTVV.

The chain couples TRBV15 to TRBJ2-7, with D unclear. The V gene's germline CDR1 is LNHNV and CDR2 YYDKDF (reference sequence). This CDR3 has 16 residues. With 4 bases removed from V and 0 bases from J, the gap between germline ends came to 16 bases. CDR3 bases: TGTGCCACCAGCAAACGCCGTGGCGCCAGCTCCTACGAGCAGTACTTC. It specifies CATSKRRGASSYEQYF.

The chain uses TRBV19 and TRBJ1-3, with 9 bases aligning to TRBD1. J gave up 2 bases and V 6 bases, and 8 bases lay outside the gene matches. Germline V CDR1 and CDR2: LNHDA, SQIVND (reference sequence). The CDR3 covers 16 residues. The CDR3 reads CASSPWTGETGNTIYF. The CDR3 region has the DNA TGTGCCAGTAGCCCATGGACAGGGGAAACTGGAAACACCATATATTTT.

A note on this clone: The same CDR3 arises from other DNA sequences in this sample as well. The chain employs TRBV28 and TRBJ1-6; D is undetermined. Trimming stripped 2 bases from V and 0 bases from J, with 8 bases between. Germline V lookup: CDR1 MDHEN, CDR2 SYDVKM. The CDR3 spans 16 residues. CDR3 loop: CASSLTGSSYNSPLHF. DNA for the CDR3: TGTGCCAGCAGTTTAACGGGGAGCTCCTATAATTCACCCCTCCACTTT.

A word on this clone: The same CDR3 also results from other DNA sequences found in this sample. The chain links TRBV7-3 to TRBJ2-6; 10 bases agree with TRBD1. V lost 4 bases, J lost 2 bases, and 5 bases stayed unmatched. The CDR3 contains 17 residues. The germline gives CDR1 SGHTA, CDR2 FQGTGA. This chain's CDR3 is CASSWGQGITGANVLTF. The CDR3 nucleotides read TGTGCCAGCAGCTGGGGACAGGGGATTACTGGGGCCAACGTCCTGACTTTC.

This chain links TRBV9 with TRBJ1-5; D may be TRBD1 (5 bases). Trimming left V 0 bases short and J 3 bases short, with 7 bases between. The CDR3 is made up of 14 amino acids. CDR1 and CDR2 (germline): SGDLS, YYNGEE. CDR3 nucleotides: TGTGCCAGCAGCGTAGAAGGGGTCAATCAGCCCCAGCATTTT. Protein: CASSVEGVNQPQHF.

The chain carries TRBV19 and TRBJ2-3; 7 nucleotides match TRBD2. Germline V gene sequence: CDR1 LNHDA, CDR2 SQIVND (reference sequence). The CDR3 runs to 16 residues. With 3 bases clipped from V and 2 bases from J, the junction kept 8 bases outside the gene matches. The CDR3 here is CASSIGGNSYTDTQYF. CDR3 nucleotides: TGTGCCAGTAGTATCGGGGGGAACAGCTACACAGATACGCAGTATTTT.